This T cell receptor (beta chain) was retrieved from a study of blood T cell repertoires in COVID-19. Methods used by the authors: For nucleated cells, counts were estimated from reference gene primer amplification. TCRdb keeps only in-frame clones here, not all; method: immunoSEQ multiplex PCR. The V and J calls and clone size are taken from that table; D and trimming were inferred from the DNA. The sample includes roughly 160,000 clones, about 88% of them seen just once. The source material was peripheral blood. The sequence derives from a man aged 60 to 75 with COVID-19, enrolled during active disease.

The CDR3 sequence is CSVDPGMVSNYGYTF. DNA of the CDR3: TGCAGCGTTGATCCAGGGATGGTTTCGAACTATGGCTACACCTTC. V gene TRBV29-1 combines with J gene TRBJ1-2; a weak D match, TRBD1 (5 bases). Germline V CDR1 and CDR2: SQVTM, ANQGSEA. V was trimmed by 3 bases and J by 2 bases, leaving 16 bases between them. CDR3 length: 15 residues.